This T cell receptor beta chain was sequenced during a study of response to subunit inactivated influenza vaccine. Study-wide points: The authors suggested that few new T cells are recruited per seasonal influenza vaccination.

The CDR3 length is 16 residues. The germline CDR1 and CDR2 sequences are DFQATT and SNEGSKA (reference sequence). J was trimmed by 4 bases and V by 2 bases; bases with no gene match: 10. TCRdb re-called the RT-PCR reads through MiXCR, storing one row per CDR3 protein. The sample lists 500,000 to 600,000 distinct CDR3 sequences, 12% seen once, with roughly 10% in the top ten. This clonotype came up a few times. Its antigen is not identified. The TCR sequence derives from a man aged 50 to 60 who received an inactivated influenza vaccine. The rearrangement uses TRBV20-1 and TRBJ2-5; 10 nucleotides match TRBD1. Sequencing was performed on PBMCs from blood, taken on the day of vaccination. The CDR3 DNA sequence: TGCAGTGCTAGACCCTTTAGACAGGGGGCAACAGAGACCCAGTACTTC. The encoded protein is CSARPFRQGATETQYF.